A selection of T cell receptor beta chains follows, all from one sample in a study of T cell changes during pregnancy in multiple sclerosis. Only in-frame clones appear in the TCRdb table, and some are missing; sequencing was by immunoSEQ multiplex PCR. Here the sample spans around 44,000 clones, about 90% being singletons. The sequences come from CD8+ T cells from peripheral blood mononuclear cells, collected in the first trimester of pregnancy. Receptors originate from a female donor with multiple sclerosis, enrolled in a pregnancy study. Both conserved end residues are part of each CDR3. D genes are given only for firm matches. Size is omitted from some rows. Given values are once, few, many or a class for expanded clones.

>-|TRBJ1-5|TRBV6-5|-
TGTGCCAGCAAGAAGGGTGAGGGACAGCCCCAGCATTTT
CASKKGEGQPQHF
>-|TRBJ2-7|TRBV10-1|-
TGCGCCAGCAGTGAGTCTGGACTCGGCTACGAGCAGTACTTC
CASSESGLGYEQYF
>-|TRBJ2-7|TRBV30|TRBD2
TGTGCCTGGCGACTAGCGGGCACATCCTACGAGCAGTACTTC
CAWRLAGTSYEQYF
>-|TRBJ2-1|TRBV5-1|TRBD2
TGCGCCAGCAGCTTTCTAGCGGGAGTGGACAATGAGCAGTTCTTC
CASSFLAGVDNEQFF
>-|TRBJ1-6|TRBV4-2|-
TGTGCCAGCAGCCAAGAGGGGGACAATAATTCACCCCTCCACTTT
CASSQEGDNNSPLHF
>-|TRBJ2-3|TRBV2|TRBD2
TGTGCCAGTTATGGGCTAGCGGGGGCCACAGATACGCAGTATTTT
CASYGLAGATDTQYF
>-|TRBJ2-1|TRBV6-5|TRBD1
TGTGCCAGCAGTTACAAGGCAGGGGGTCGGACGGAGCAGTTCTTC
CASSYKAGGRTEQFF
>-|TRBJ2-7|TRBV19|TRBD1
TGTGCCAGTAGTATAGGACAGGGGCCGTTCGAGCAGTACTTC
CASSIGQGPFEQYF
>-|TRBJ2-7|TRBV11-2|-
TGTGCCAGCAGCCCGAATACTAATGACGAGCAGTACTTC
CASSPNTNDEQYF
>-|TRBJ2-7|TRBV7-9|-
TGTGCCAGCAGCGGTGACAGAAGTGAAGAGCAGTACTTC
CASSGDRSEEQYF
>-|TRBJ2-7|TRBV27|-
TGTGCCAGCAGTTTAGGAGCTTCCAACTCCTACGAGCAGTACTTC
CASSLGASNSYEQYF
>-|TRBJ1-5|TRBV6-1|-
TGTGCCAGCAGTGAGTGGGGAGAAACTAGCAATCAGCCCCAGCATTTT
CASSEWGETSNQPQHF
>-|TRBJ2-1|TRBV5-1|TRBD2
TGCGCCAGCAGCGGCAGGACTAGCCCCTACTCCTACAATGAGCAGTTCTTC
CASSGRTSPYSYNEQFF
>-|TRBJ2-1|TRBV19|TRBD2
TGTGCCAGTAGTTCTAGCGGGGGTATCTACAATGAGCAGTTCTTC
CASSSSGGIYNEQFF
>-|TRBJ2-1|TRBV11-2|-
TGTGCCAGCAGCCCCCGCCGAGCCTCCTACAATGAGCAGTTCTTC
CASSPRRASYNEQFF
>-|TRBJ2-7|TRBV11-2|TRBD1
TGTGCCAGCAGTTCCGACAGGGAGAACGAGTACTTC
CASSSDRENEYF
>-|TRBJ1-2|TRBV19|-
TGCGCCAGTAGTATTTTCTTCCAGGATGGCTACACCTTC
CASSIFFQDGYTF
>once|TRBJ1-5|TRBV2|-
TGTGCCAGCAGTTCAGGGTTCAGCAATCAGCCCCAGCATTTT
CASSSGFSNQPQHF
>-|TRBJ1-2|TRBV6-6|TRBD1
TGTGCCAGCAGGACGGGACAGTATTTGAGCGGCTACACCTTC
CASRTGQYLSGYTF
>-|TRBJ2-5|TRBV29-1|-
TGCAGCGTTGCGGCAGGGTCACGGGAGACCCAGTACTTC
CSVAAGSRETQYF
>-|TRBJ1-6|TRBV11-2|-
TGTGCCAGCAGCTTAGGAGGGGGAGGGTGGAATTCACCCCTCCACTTT
CASSLGGGGWNSPLHF
>few|TRBJ1-1|TRBV7-9|-
TGTGCCAGCAGCTTACCCTGGGGGGGCATGAACACTGAAGCTTTCTTT
CASSLPWGGMNTEAFF
>-|TRBJ1-1|TRBV6-5|-
TGTGCCAGCAGTTACAAGGACAAAGCTTTCTTT
CASSYKDKAFF
>-|TRBJ1-1|TRBV19|-
TGTGCCAGTAGTACAGGACACCTGAACACTGAAGCTTTCTTT
CASSTGHLNTEAFF
>-|TRBJ2-7|TRBV5-4|TRBD2
TGTGCCAGCAGCTTGCTCGGCGGGAGCTCCTACGAGCAGTACTTC
CASSLLGGSSYEQYF
>-|TRBJ2-7|TRBV27|TRBD1
TGTGCCAGCAGTTCCGGACAGGGGGGTTCCTACGAGCAGTACTTC
CASSSGQGGSYEQYF
>-|TRBJ2-7|TRBV7-2|TRBD2
TGTGCCAGCAGCTCCCGGACTAGCGGGAAAACCTACGAGCAGTACTTC
CASSSRTSGKTYEQYF
>-|TRBJ2-7|TRBV27|-
TGTGCCAGCAGACAGGGCTCGTACGAGCAGTACTTC
CASRQGSYEQYF
>-|TRBJ2-2|TRBV5-1|-
TGCGCCAGCAGCTTGAGCGGAGCGGGCACCGGGGAGCTGTTTTTT
CASSLSGAGTGELFF
>-|TRBJ2-1|TRBV27|-
TGTGCCAGCAGCTCAGACAGGTTCGGTGAGCAGTTCTTC
CASSSDRFGEQFF
>-|TRBJ1-2|TRBV19|TRBD1
TGTGCCAGTAGTATAGATTGGACAGGGACCGGTAACTATGGCTACACCTTC
CASSIDWTGTGNYGYTF
>-|TRBJ2-3|TRBV13|-
TGTGCCAGCCAAGGGGAAGGCACAGATACGCAGTATTTT
CASQGEGTDTQYF
>-|TRBJ2-3|TRBV10-3|TRBD2
TGTGCCATCAGTGCTAGCGGGAAGGGGTTTACGCAGTATTTT
CAISASGKGFTQYF
>-|TRBJ2-5|TRBV12-5|TRBD1
TGTGCTAGTGCCTTTGGGACAGGGCAAGAGACCCAGTACTTC
CASAFGTGQETQYF
>-|TRBJ2-1|TRBV29-1|TRBD1
TGCAGCGTTGAACGGGGCAACAGGGGCCAAATCAATGAGCAGTTCTTC
CSVERGNRGQINEQFF
>-|TRBJ2-1|TRBV20-1|-
TGCAGTGCCACCCATGGGAGTGAGCAGTTCTTC
CSATHGSEQFF